This T cell receptor (beta chain) was captured by sequencing in a study of OX40 agonist ivuxolimab in advanced cancers. Study in general: Partial responses were achieved by three patients, of whom one had hepatocellular carcinoma and two had cutaneous melanoma.

This CDR3 comprises 14 residues. The germline V gene has CDR1 WSHSY and CDR2 SAAADI. V was trimmed by 4 bases and J by 6 bases, leaving 13 bases between them. Some clones are missing from TCRdb's copy, which holds only in-frame ones; the method was immunoSEQ multiplex PCR. Among about 48,000 clones listed, approximately 84% were seen once. The source was CD4+ or CD8+ T cells sorted from blood, collected in a trial of the OX40 agonist ivuxolimab. The J gene is TRBJ1-5, the V gene TRBV10-2; the D is unclear. The sequence was obtained from an adult with an advanced solid tumor such as melanoma, head and neck, liver or kidney cancer. The CDR3 nucleotides read TGCGCCAGCAGTGTATCGGGAGGGATTCAGCCCCAGCATTTT. It yields the protein CASSVSGGIQPQHF.